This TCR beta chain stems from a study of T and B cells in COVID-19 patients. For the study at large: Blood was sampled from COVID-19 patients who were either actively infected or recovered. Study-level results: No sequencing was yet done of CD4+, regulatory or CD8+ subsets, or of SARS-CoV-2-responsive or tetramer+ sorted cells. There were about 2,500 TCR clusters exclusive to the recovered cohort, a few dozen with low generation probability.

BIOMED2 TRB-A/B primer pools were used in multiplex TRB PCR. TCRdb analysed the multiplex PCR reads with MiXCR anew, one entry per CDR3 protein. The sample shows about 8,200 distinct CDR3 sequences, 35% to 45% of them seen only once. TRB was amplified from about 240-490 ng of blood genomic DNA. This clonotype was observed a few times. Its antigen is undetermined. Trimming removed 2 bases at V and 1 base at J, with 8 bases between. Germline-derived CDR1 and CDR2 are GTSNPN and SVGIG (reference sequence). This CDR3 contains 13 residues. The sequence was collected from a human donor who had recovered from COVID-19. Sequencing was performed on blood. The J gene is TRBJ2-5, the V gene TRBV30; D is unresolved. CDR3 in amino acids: CAWSHPPQETQYF. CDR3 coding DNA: TGTGCCTGGAGTCATCCCCCCCAAGAGACCCAGTACTTC. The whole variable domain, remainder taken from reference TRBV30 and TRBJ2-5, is SQTIHQWPATLVQPVGSPLSLECTVEGTSNPNLYWYRQAAGRGLQLLFYSVGIGQISSEVPQNLSASRPQDRQFILSSKKLLLSDSGFYLCAWSHPPQETQYFGPGTRLLVL.